The 4 T cell receptor beta chains below come from one sample, sequenced in a study of T-cell memory formation after mild COVID-19. TCRdb ran MiXCR on the 5' RACE reads and lists one entry per CDR3 protein. The table lists about 610,000 distinct CDR3 sequences, around 15% of them singletons. Sequencing was done on a sample of PBMCs or a T cell subset sorted from them (not recorded which). The origin of the receptors is an adult woman who had mild COVID-19 (a few samples of this study predate the infection). Cell type and time point are not known.

This clonotype was picked up many times. The V gene is TRBV4-2, the J gene TRBJ1-4, with 7 bases lining up with TRBD1. The J segment lost 5 bases and the V segment lost 4 bases, leaving 13 bases of the junction unmatched. Germline-derived CDR1 and CDR2 are LGHNA and YNFKEQ. The CDR3 spans 17 residues. The CDR3 DNA sequence: TGTGCCAGCAGCCTTCCCGGAGGGGGCGTAAGGAATGAAAAACTGTTTTTT. It encodes CASSLPGGGVRNEKLFF.

V gene TRBV5-5 combines with J gene TRBJ1-2, with D unresolved. In germline, CDR1 is SGHKS, CDR2 YYEKEE (reference sequence). This CDR3 region has 14 residues. The germline V and J ends were trimmed by 0 bases and 6 bases, with 12 bases remaining between them. The CDR3 DNA follows: TGTGCCAGCAGCTTGGTTCAAGGAACGGATGGCTACACCTTC. Encoded protein: CASSLVQGTDGYTF.

This clonotype was recorded a few times. The genes are TRBV5-6 and TRBJ2-1, with 9 bases identical to TRBD2. This CDR3 spans 16 amino acids. Germline-derived CDR1 and CDR2 are SGHDT and YYEEEE. V lost 2 bases to trimming and J lost 3 bases; unmatched junction nucleotides: 6. CDR3 residues: CASSLVAGAGYNEQFF. DNA of the CDR3: TGTGCCAGCAGCTTAGTAGCGGGAGCGGGCTACAATGAGCAGTTCTTC.

This chain uses TRBV5-1 with TRBJ2-7, with D perhaps being TRBD1 or TRBD2 (5 bases each). The V gene's germline CDR1 is SGHRS and CDR2 YFSETQ. This CDR3 comprises 14 residues. V was pared by 0 bases and J by 5 bases, with 12 bases between. Written as DNA, the CDR3 is TGCGCCAGCAGCTTGGGGGGGTCCCCCCACGAGCAGTACTTC. Its translation is CASSLGGSPHEQYF.